This record concerns one T cell receptor (beta chain) sequence. This record belongs to a study of blood T cell repertoires in COVID-19. Background on the study: The United States, Italy and Spain supplied acute and convalescent COVID-19 samples. Sources were T cells, B-cell-depleted T cells, or PBMCs; the material itself was cDNA or gDNA.

Germline CDR1 and CDR2: LGHNT and FRNRAP. Trimming removed 5 bases from V and 2 bases from J; junction bases left unmatched: 10. This CDR3 has 16 residues. Authors' methods: It was from reference gene primer amplification that nucleated cell counts were estimated. Produced via immunoSEQ multiplex PCR; TCRdb's table is partial and in-frame only. V and J calls plus clone size are reproduced from that table; the DNA served to infer D and trimming. The data hold around 15,000 clones, with around 87% observed a single time. The receptor was derived from a human donor in a cohort sampled during active COVID-19. The genes are TRBV12-5 and TRBJ2-3, with 7 bases fitting TRBD1. Sequencing input: peripheral blood. The CDR3 bases are TGTGCTAGTGGTCTACGACAGGGATCGGTCACAGATACGCAGTATTTT. Translating it yields CASGLRQGSVTDTQYF.